These 16 T cell receptor beta chains were all obtained from the same sample, sequenced in a study of cytotoxic CD8 clonotypes in ibrutinib-treated CLL. The method was immunoSEQ multiplex PCR; TCRdb's version includes in-frame clones alone and lacks a portion of them. The sample contains around 33,000 clones, around 63% of which appear only once. Sequenced here: PBMCs, sampled before ibrutinib treatment. The origin of the receptors is a human donor with chronic lymphocytic leukemia.

Only a few counts were recorded for this clone. This rearrangement joins TRBV19 to TRBJ1-1; TRBD1 matches 9 bases. CDR1 and CDR2 (germline): LNHDA, SQIVND (reference sequence). The CDR3 loop spans 14 amino acids. J was trimmed by 5 bases and V by 6 bases; bases with no gene match: 7. The CDR3 loop reads CASRLQGARTEAFF. The CDR3 DNA reads TGTGCCAGTAGACTACAGGGGGCTCGTACTGAAGCTTTCTTT.

The chain is built from TRBV7-9 and TRBJ2-2; D ambiguous. Germline CDR1 and CDR2: SEHNR and FQNEAQ (reference sequence). V lost 5 bases and J lost 5, with 3 bases in between. This CDR3 has 11 amino acids. The CDR3 sequence is CASSITGELFF. The CDR3 region has the DNA TGTGCCAGCAGCATAACCGGGGAGCTGTTTTTT.

V is TRBV11-3 and J is TRBJ2-7; D is perhaps TRBD2 (5 bases). V dropped 3 bases and J dropped 6 bases, with 12 bases sitting between them. Germline V gives CDR1 SGHNT, CDR2 YENEEA. This CDR3 contains 13 residues. The CDR3 region is CASSFEGWTEQYF. The CDR3 region has the DNA TGTGCCAGCAGCTTCGAGGGATGGACCGAGCAGTACTTC.

This clone is classed as medium-sized. V is TRBV4-2 and J is TRBJ1-5; 8 nucleotides match TRBD1. Germline V lookup: CDR1 LGHNA, CDR2 YNFKEQ. There are 17 residues in the CDR3. Unmatched junction bases numbered 9, after V lost 1 base and J lost 4 bases. The CDR3: CASSQGSTGTGNQPQHF. The CDR3 bases are TGTGCCAGCAGCCAAGGAAGCACCGGGACAGGTAATCAGCCCCAGCATTTT.

The J gene is TRBJ2-5, the V gene TRBV2, with no clear D. Germline V gene lookup returns CDR1 SNHLY and CDR2 FYNNEI. CDR3 size: 13 residues. The V and J ends lost 6 bases and 2 bases respectively, with 10 bases between them. The CDR3 spells CASSKAGQETQYF. In nucleotides, the CDR3 is TGTGCCAGCAGCAAGGCAGGTCAAGAGACCCAGTACTTC.

CDR3 DNA: TGCGCCAGCAGAGAAACTAGCGGGAGTTCCTACAATGAGCAGTTCTTC. As protein: CASRETSGSSYNEQFF. The J gene is TRBJ2-1, the V gene TRBV5-1; 11 bases are shared with TRBD2. Germline V CDR1 and CDR2: SGHRS, YFSETQ. The junction had 5 bases not matched to a gene; V was cut back by 5 bases and J by 1 base. The CDR3 runs to 16 residues.

The J gene is TRBJ2-5, the V gene TRBV18; 7 bases fit TRBD2. Trimming removed 6 bases from V and 5 bases from J; junction bases left unmatched: 12. CDR1 KGHSH and CDR2 LQKENI come from the germline V gene. The CDR3 sequence is 15 residues long. The CDR3: CASSRGATSDETQYF. Written as DNA, the CDR3 is TGTGCCAGCTCTAGGGGCGCTACTAGCGACGAGACCCAGTACTTC. Full variable domain (remainder filled in from reference TRBV18 and TRBJ2-5): NAGVMQNPRHLVRRRGQEARLRCSPMKGHSHVYWYRQLPEEGLKFMVYLQKENIIDESGMPKERFSAEFPKEGPSILRIQQVVRGDSAAYFCASSRGATSDETQYFGPGTRLLVL.

The rearrangement uses TRBV11-2 and TRBJ2-7; 8 positions agree with TRBD2. The CDR3 spans 19 residues. V lost 2 bases, J lost 4 bases, and 19 bases stayed unmatched. Germline V gene lookup returns CDR1 SGHAT and CDR2 FQNNGV. The CDR3 loop is CASSLNGGGPGQISYEQYF. CDR3 DNA sequence: TGTGCCAGCAGCTTAAATGGCGGGGGGCCCGGTCAGATCTCGTACGAGCAGTACTTC.

The rearrangement uses TRBV7-6 and TRBJ2-3, with D possibly matching TRBD2 (7 bases). Per the germline V gene, CDR1 is SGHVS and CDR2 is FNYEAQ. The CDR3 is 15 amino acids. Between the trimmed V and J ends, which lost 6 bases and 1 base, there was a span of 14 bases. The DNA for the CDR3 is TGTGCCAGCAGGAGGGAAGGGGGGGGCACAGATACGCAGTATTTT. Protein product: CASRREGGGTDTQYF.

The chain has TRBV14 and TRBJ2-7; the D gene is possibly TRBD2 (6 bases). Germline V gives CDR1 SGHDN, CDR2 FVKESK. Trimming left V 3 bases short and J 1 base short, with 7 bases between. The CDR3 runs 13 residues. Here the CDR3 reads CASSQGGSYEQYF. CDR3 coding DNA: TGTGCCAGCAGCCAGGGAGGATCCTACGAGCAGTACTTC.

V gene TRBV4-2 combines with J gene TRBJ2-7, with D possibly matching TRBD1 (6 bases). Germline V CDR1 and CDR2: LGHNA, YNFKEQ. Trimming shortened V by 0 bases and J by 0 bases, and 9 bases separated the two germline ends. This CDR3 spans 15 amino acids. CDR3 amino acids: CASSQEVDSSYEQYF. Written as DNA, the CDR3 is TGTGCCAGCAGCCAAGAAGTGGACAGCTCCTACGAGCAGTACTTC.

The CDR3 bases are TGTGCCAGCAGCTCCGGGGCTTCAGATACGCAGTATTTT. This sequence encodes CASSSGASDTQYF. This chain connects TRBV9 to TRBJ2-3, with D possibly called TRBD1 or TRBD2 (5 bases each). Germline values: CDR1 SGDLS, CDR2 YYNGEE. The CDR3 sequence is 13 residues long. V was clipped by 4 bases and J by 4 bases, with 10 bases between them. The full variable domain, in which reference TRBV9 and TRBJ2-3 provide the parts outside the CDR3, is DSGVTQTPKHLITATGQRVTLRCSPRSGDLSVYWYQQSLDQGLQFLIQYYNGEERAKGNILERFSAQQFPDLHSELNLSSLELGDSALYFCASSSGASDTQYFGPGTRLTVL.

This chain uses TRBV30 with TRBJ2-7; perhaps TRBD1 as D (6 bases). Per the germline V gene, CDR1 is GTSNPN and CDR2 is SVGIG (reference sequence). The CDR3 is 14 amino acids. The V gene lost 3 bases and the J gene lost 1 base, with 13 bases spanning the gap. In nucleotides, the CDR3 is TGTGCCTGGAGAACTATAACAGGGTCCTACGAGCAGTACTTC. Amino acid sequence: CAWRTITGSYEQYF.

This chain connects TRBV7-2 to TRBJ2-1; 10 nucleotides match TRBD1. Germline values: CDR1 SGHTA, CDR2 FQGNSA. The CDR3 spans 14 residues. V gave up 5 bases and J gave up 8 bases; unmatched junction bases: 6. Here the CDR3 reads CASSRDRGLHEQFF. The DNA of the CDR3 is TGTGCCAGCAGCCGGGACAGGGGATTACATGAGCAGTTCTTC.

V and J are TRBV6-5 and TRBJ2-3; D unresolved. Trimming left V 5 bases short and J 2 bases short, with 11 bases between. The CDR3 consists of 14 residues. Germline V gives CDR1 MNHEY, CDR2 SVGAGI. The CDR3 loop is CASSRGQPTDTQYF. In DNA form, the CDR3 reads TGTGCCAGCAGTCGAGGCCAGCCCACAGATACGCAGTATTTT.

This clone was seen once. This chain uses TRBV6-1 with TRBJ1-5, with unresolved D. V gave up 1 base and J gave up 10 bases, with 5 bases separating them. This CDR3 has 11 residues. Germline lookup yields CDR1 MNHNS and CDR2 SASEGT. CDR3 region: CASSEGSPQHF. For the CDR3, the DNA is TGTGCCAGCAGTGAAGGGTCCCCCCAGCATTTT.